The rows below give T cell receptor beta chains drawn from one sample of a study of T cells in localized non-small cell lung cancer. Using immunoSEQ multiplex PCR, the repertoire was profiled, and TCRdb retains in-frame clones only, with some absent. The sample shows more than 50,000 clones, about four fifths of them seen only once. This sample comprised peripheral blood, obtained before any cancer treatment. All receptors derive from a female donor over 55 with stage II squamous cell lung carcinoma. Both conserved end residues are part of each CDR3. D genes are given only for firm matches. Only some rows state a clone size, as once, few, many or a class for expanded clones.

-,TRBJ1-2,-,TRBV5-1,CASSFGEIYGYTF,TGCGCCAGCAGCTTCGGGGAAATCTATGGCTACACCTTC
once,TRBJ1-2,-,TRBV18,CASSPLESGGGYTF,TGTGCCAGCTCACCGCTGGAGTCAGGTGGAGGCTACACCTTC
-,TRBJ1-1,-,TRBV9,CASSVAVAANTEAFF,TGTGCCAGCAGCGTAGCTGTGGCGGCGAACACTGAAGCTTTCTTT
-,TRBJ1-4,-,TRBV6-5,CASSRAGEKLFF,TGTGCCAGCAGCAGGGCAGGAGAAAAACTGTTTTTT
-,TRBJ2-7,-,TRBV18,CASSRGNSYEQYF,TGTGCCAGCTCACGTGGGAACTCCTACGAGCAGTACTTC
-,TRBJ1-1,TRBD1,TRBV7-2,CASSLRRGRGNTEAFF,TGTGCCAGCAGCTTAAGAAGGGGGCGGGGGAACACTGAAGCTTTCTTT
-,TRBJ1-1,TRBD1,TRBV11-1,CASSLVGQGAATEAFF,TGTGCCAGCAGCTTAGTGGGACAGGGGGCGGCCACTGAAGCTTTCTTT
-,TRBJ1-2,TRBD1,TRBV10-3,CAISEGQGSLRSYGYTF,TGTGCCATCAGTGAAGGACAGGGCTCGCTAAGGAGTTATGGCTACACCTTC
-,TRBJ1-1,-,TRBV7-2,CASSLARVMNTEAFF,TGTGCCAGCAGCTTAGCACGGGTCATGAACACTGAAGCTTTCTTT
-,TRBJ2-7,-,TRBV7-8,CASSPTGGGRNEQYF,TGTGCCAGCAGCCCCACTGGGGGGGGGCGGAACGAGCAGTACTTC
-,TRBJ1-5,-,TRBV6-1,CASSEYADQPQHF,TGTGCCAGCAGTGAATATGCAGATCAGCCCCAGCATTTT
-,TRBJ2-2,-,TRBV5-1,CASSLAATGLTGELFF,TGCGCCAGCAGCTTGGCCGCGACAGGACTCACCGGGGAGCTGTTTTTT
once,TRBJ2-7,-,TRBV7-9,CASSFPSSGTPYEQYF,TGTGCCAGCAGCTTTCCTTCCTCCGGGACACCCTACGAGCAGTACTTC
-,TRBJ2-1,TRBD1,TRBV12-5,CASGLPPDRNEQFF,TGTGCTAGTGGTTTGCCCCCGGACAGGAATGAGCAGTTCTTC
-,TRBJ2-2,TRBD1,TRBV14,CASSQVTGQGTGELFF,TGTGCCAGCAGCCAAGTTACCGGACAGGGCACCGGGGAGCTGTTTTTT
-,TRBJ1-2,-,TRBV5-1,CASSLGYSYGYTF,TGCGCCAGCAGCTTGGGCTACAGCTATGGCTACACCTTC
-,TRBJ1-2,-,TRBV28,CAIPGTSLGYGYTF,TGTGCCATCCCCGGGACATCTCTAGGCTATGGCTACACCTTC
-,TRBJ1-4,-,TRBV27,CASSLRTEANEKLFF,TGTGCCAGCAGTTTACGGACAGAAGCTAATGAAAAACTGTTTTTT
-,TRBJ2-3,-,TRBV6-1,CASSEMDTQYF,TGTGCCAGCAGTGAAATGGATACGCAGTATTTT
-,TRBJ2-6,-,TRBV19,CASSIDNRALSGANVLTF,TGTGCCAGTAGTATAGATAACAGGGCCCTCTCTGGGGCCAACGTCCTGACTTTC
-,TRBJ1-5,-,TRBV7-6,CASSKSSNQPQHF,TGTGCCAGCAGCAAGAGTAGCAATCAGCCCCAGCATTTT
-,TRBJ1-4,-,TRBV25-1,CASSEYIGVEKLFF,TGTGCCAGCAGTGAATATATCGGGGTTGAAAAACTGTTTTTT
-,TRBJ2-2,-,TRBV7-6,CASSPQGPGELFF,TGTGCCAGCAGCCCCCAGGGGCCCGGGGAGCTGTTTTTT
-,TRBJ2-6,-,TRBV5-1,CASRDGGTGANVLTF,TGCGCCAGCAGGGATGGGGGGACCGGGGCCAACGTCCTGACTTTC
-,TRBJ1-2,-,TRBV29-1,CSVNGYTF,TGCAGCGTTAATGGCTACACCTTC
once,TRBJ2-7,TRBD2,TRBV7-3,CASSPQSGAYEQCF,TGTGCCAGCAGCCCCCAAAGCGGGGCCTACGAGCAGTGCTTC
few,TRBJ1-1,-,TRBV18,CASSLDTEAFF,TGTGCCAGCTCTCTCGACACTGAAGCTTTCTTT
-,TRBJ1-5,-,TRBV29-1,CSVGQVEGQPQHF,TGCAGCGTTGGACAGGTCGAGGGCCAGCCCCAGCATTTT
-,TRBJ1-1,TRBD1,TRBV2,CASKVDRDTEAFF,TGTGCCAGCAAGGTCGACAGGGACACTGAAGCTTTCTTT
-,TRBJ1-2,-,TRBV19,CASSDRPNYGYTF,TGTGCCAGTAGTGACAGGCCGAACTATGGCTACACCTTC
once,TRBJ1-6,TRBD1,TRBV7-9,CASSLPGGWSPLHF,TGTGCCAGCAGCTTACCAGGGGGCTGGTCACCCCTCCACTTT
-,TRBJ2-1,TRBD2,TRBV9,CASTVAGGIDEQFF,TGTGCCAGCACCGTAGCGGGGGGAATAGATGAGCAGTTCTTC
once,TRBJ1-6,-,TRBV5-7,CASSLWGNSPLHF,TGTGCCAGCAGCTTGTGGGGGAATTCACCCCTCCACTTT
-,TRBJ2-2,-,TRBV5-1,CASSPTVNTGELFF,TGCGCCAGCAGCCCGACGGTGAACACCGGGGAGCTGTTTTTT
-,TRBJ1-1,TRBD1,TRBV9,CASSVSPGGTAFF,TGTGCCAGCAGCGTATCCCCAGGGGGCACGGCTTTCTTT
-,TRBJ2-1,-,TRBV6-1,CASSEGGAKIEQFF,TGTGCCAGCAGTGAAGGGGGGGCAAAAATTGAGCAGTTCTTC
-,TRBJ2-2,TRBD1,TRBV29-1,CSVLGQSNTGELFF,TGCAGCGTTCTGGGACAGTCGAACACCGGGGAGCTGTTTTTT
-,TRBJ1-3,-,TRBV6-1,CASSVKGFWGLQSGNTIYF,TGTGCCAGCAGTGTTAAGGGTTTTTGGGGACTACAATCTGGAAACACCATATATTTT
-,TRBJ2-1,TRBD2,TRBV5-1,CASSPSGGGEQFF,TGCGCCAGCAGCCCCAGCGGGGGGGGAGAGCAGTTCTTC
-,TRBJ2-7,-,TRBV6-1,CASSAQPGYEQYF,TGTGCCAGCAGTGCTCAACCGGGATACGAGCAGTACTTC
-,TRBJ1-2,-,TRBV27,CASTSTGPDYGYTF,TGTGCCAGCACATCGACAGGCCCCGATTATGGCTACACCTTC
-,TRBJ2-2,TRBD1,TRBV4-1,CASSHTKTGGVGELFF,TGCGCCAGCAGCCACACCAAGACAGGGGGCGTCGGGGAGCTGTTTTTT
few,TRBJ1-2,-,TRBV2,CASSPGLTHGYTF,TGTGCCAGCAGTCCGGGACTCACCCATGGCTACACCTTC
-,TRBJ2-7,TRBD2,TRBV27,CASSYIGGGKYF,TGTGCCAGCAGTTATATCGGGGGAGGGAAGTACTTC
-,TRBJ1-2,TRBD1,TRBV5-4,CASSPGTGRYGYTF,TGTGCCAGCAGCCCGGGGACAGGGCGCTATGGCTACACCTTC